This T cell receptor beta chain was recovered during a study of T cells in Graves' hyperthyroidism and ophthalmopathy (dated by TCRdb to the late 2010s). With regard to the full study: Peripheral blood was sampled at the time of initial diagnosis, prior to any treatment. Whether ophthalmopathy could be predicted prospectively was tested in an independent validation cohort made up of about 20 hyperthyroidism patients plus 17 patients who later progressed to ophthalmopathy. The approximately 98 discovery patients were randomly divided into training and test sets at a 7:3 ratio. In six Graves' hyperthyroidism patients, the study also compared T-cell repertoires from thyroid tissue with T-cell repertoires from blood. Following sampling, methimazole starting at 30 mg daily was given to hyperthyroidism patients, and high-dose intravenous methylprednisolone was given to ophthalmopathy patients. To identify TCR V-J signatures that set the groups apart, the researchers used a discovery cohort of 90 to 100 patients, made up of around 42 with Graves' ophthalmopathy and around 58 with stable Graves' hyperthyroidism. The paper reports TCR Vbeta CDR3 sequencing of more than 120 peripheral blood samples: around 41 ophthalmopathy, under 85 hyperthyroidism and approximately 17 progressor patients.

Stable Graves' hyperthyroidism was defined as no progression to ophthalmopathy during 18 months of follow-up. Hyperthyroidism patients were newly diagnosed, with disease duration under 2 months, and aged 18 to 65 years. Any patient with an uncontrolled infection, another autoimmune disease, pregnancy or lactation was excluded. Diagnoses relied on clinical symptoms, serum thyroxine and TRAb, thyroid ultrasound and orbital computed tomography. PBMCs were isolated from 8 to 10 ml of fresh peripheral blood by Ficoll-Paque density gradient centrifugation. Total RNA was extracted using Trizol reagent, and RNA quality was assessed on an Agilent 2100 Bioanalyzer. Findings and caveats that apply to the study as a whole: No statistical method was used to set the sample size in advance, and investigators knew the group allocation. Ophthalmopathy was separated from stable hyperthyroidism by a 13 V-J signature model, with just over 85% sensitivity and approximately 84% specificity obtained in cross-validation and 80%/75% obtained in testing. Blood samples also contained most of the expanded thyroid clonotypes (frequency above 0.001), which suggests that blood repertoires may reflect thyroid immune responses. In validation, progression to ophthalmopathy was predicted by the model with roughly 71% sensitivity and roughly 76% specificity, a median of approximately 6.5 months before onset.

Counted from cysteine to phenylalanine, this CDR3 has 15 amino acids. Only the CDR3 DNA stays, 45 bases, in frame from base 1. CDR1 and CDR2 are read off the germline V gene as SQVTM and ANQGSEA. V drops 3 bases and J drops 6 bases, leaving 21 bases in between. TCR beta CDR3 regions were amplified from RNA transcripts. The TCR CDR3 was subjected to a first round of RT-PCR using the HTBI primer set and the Qiagen OneStep RT-PCR kit. Libraries were constructed in a second round of multiplex PCR, after which size selection and purification were performed. Paired-end sequencing of the libraries was performed with 100 bp reads on an Illumina HiSeq2000. Per the authors' processing: SOAPnuke was used to process the raw data, throwing out any read that contained adapters or uncalled bases, had a mean Phred below 15, or lacked an exact constant-primer or identifier match. High-quality paired reads were merged with COPE v1.2.5, and unique nucleotide sequences were defined as clonotypes. MiTCR v1.1 was used to align the clonotypes against IMGT TRBV, TRBD and TRBJ reference segments. The analysis was restricted to V-J combinations with a frequency above 0.0001, which together covered 99% to 99.2% of the repertoires. The TCS score was defined as the ratio of F50 (clonal expansion) to E x V (chaos), calculated using BLOSUM62-based TCRdist between CDR3 peptides within each V-J. Welch's t-statistics and random forest reduced roughly 500 V-J features to about 12, which were used in a naive Bayes classifier (R e1071). TCRdb reprocessing: public reads trimmed at Q25 with fastp, clones called with MiXCR, in-frame beta chains kept. Rows are unified per CDR3 protein, each entry keeping the most common DNA and genes. For this entry, the V and J calls and clone size follow TCRdb and not the study's own pipeline. The sample table lists approximately 480,000 distinct CDR3 sequences, less than 25% of them with a count of one. Around a quarter of the sample goes to the ten largest clones.

In its sample, this clonotype was seen many times. This clone's antigen is unknown. No base qualities exist here, and no much larger clone lies one base off it. Sequenced: blood. Recombination joined TRBV29-1 with TRBJ2-7, and possibly TRBD1, on 7 matching bases. This clonotype originated in a man between 18 and 29 years old with Graves' hyperthyroidism. CDR3 protein: CSVESAPGGFSEQYF. The DNA sequence reads TGCAGCGTTGAGTCGGCGCCAGGGGGGTTTAGCGAGCAGTACTTC.